Presented here are 7 T cell receptor beta chains from one specimen sequenced in a study of beta chain features in type 1 diabetes. Notes on the study in general: TCRB CDR3 length was moderately but significantly reduced in all four CD4+ subsets of Type 1 diabetes patients.

These TCRs' antigens remain unknown. Reverse transcribing all isolated RNA meant expressed TCRB transcripts were sequenced. TCRdb keeps only in-frame clones here, not all; method: immunoSEQ multiplex PCR. The data contain about 700,000 clones, 13% of them singletons. Sequenced sample: naive CD4+ T cells from blood. The receptors were gathered from a young man with type 1 diabetes.

This clone was observed a handful of times. This chain links TRBV14 with TRBJ1-2; D is uncertain. V was cut by 2 bases and J by 2 bases, with 6 bases left in between. CDR3 length: 13 amino acids. CDR1 is SGHDN, CDR2 FVKESK, per germline. The CDR3 spells CASSQNQNYGYTF. In DNA form, the CDR3 reads TGTGCCAGCAGCCAAAATCAGAACTATGGCTACACCTTC.

V usage is TRBV10-3 and J usage is TRBJ1-2, with TRBD1 matching 8 bases. From germline, CDR1 is ENHRY and CDR2 SYGVKD. J lost 8 bases, V lost 6 bases, and 11 bases had no gene match. CDR3 length equals 14 residues. The CDR3 sequence: CAIRDGWTGRGYTF. CDR3 sequence (DNA): TGTGCCATCAGGGATGGCTGGACAGGGCGAGGCTACACCTTC.

This clone was detected a few times. The rearrangement uses TRBV28 and TRBJ2-7; 8 bases are a match to TRBD1. V lost 1 base to trimming and J lost 5 bases; unmatched junction nucleotides: 7. CDR3 length equals 15 residues. The germline gives CDR1 MDHEN, CDR2 SYDVKM. CDR3 sequence (DNA): TGTGCCAGCAGTTTATCGGTCAGGGGGCCCGACGAGCAGTACTTC. Protein sequence: CASSLSVRGPDEQYF.

This clone was found a few times. The chain combines TRBV19 with TRBJ2-6; possibly TRBD1 or TRBD2 for D (6 bases each). V was trimmed by 3 bases and J by 2 bases, leaving 11 bases between them. Germline lookup yields CDR1 LNHDA and CDR2 SQIVND (reference sequence). The CDR3 sequence is 16 residues long. CDR3 in DNA: TGTGCCAGTAGTATTGGGGGGACACCTGGGGCCAACGTCCTGACTTTC. Amino acids: CASSIGGTPGANVLTF.

As regards this clone: The same CDR3 arises from other DNA sequences in this sample as well. The chain is built from TRBV4-2 and TRBJ2-7; no firm D call. Germline CDR1 reads LGHNA; CDR2 reads YNFKEQ. The germline V and J ends were trimmed by 0 bases and 4 bases, with 7 bases remaining between them. The CDR3 is made up of 13 amino acids. As DNA, the CDR3 is TGTGCCAGCAGCCAAGATCCTCGGTACGAGCAGTACTTC. Protein sequence: CASSQDPRYEQYF.

The V call is TRBV30, the J call TRBJ1-6; 7 bases are a match to TRBD1. The germline V gene encodes CDR1 GTSNPN and CDR2 SVGIG (reference sequence). V shed 2 bases and J 9 bases; nucleotides not matched to a gene: 7. The CDR3 is 14 amino acids. The CDR3 nucleotides are TGTGCCTGGAGTAGGGGGCTAACGGGTTCACCCCTCCACTTT. The encoded protein is CAWSRGLTGSPLHF.

The V and J genes are TRBV29-1 and TRBJ2-5; the D gene is possibly TRBD1 (5 bases). This CDR3 has 13 residues. V was pared by 3 bases and J by 2 bases, with 10 bases between. Looked up from germline, CDR1 is SQVTM and CDR2 is ANQGSEA. This chain's CDR3 is CSVDGQGQETQYF. As DNA, the CDR3 is TGCAGCGTTGACGGGCAGGGTCAAGAGACCCAGTACTTC.